This T cell receptor (beta chain) was sequenced during a study of T cell changes during pregnancy in multiple sclerosis. This CDR3 is 14 amino acids long. The V gene's germline CDR1 is KGHSH and CDR2 LQKENI. V lost 4 bases, J lost 4 bases, and 1 base stayed unmatched. Profiling relied on immunoSEQ multiplex PCR, and the TCRdb table lists in-frame clones only, not all of them. The sample holds around 56,000 clones, about 91% seen once. The genes are TRBV18 and TRBJ1-4, with 9 nucleotides matching TRBD1. Sequences were derived from peripheral blood, sampled after pregnancy. The clonotype was recovered from a female donor with multiple sclerosis, enrolled in a pregnancy study. The CDR3 DNA sequence: TGTGCCAGCTCACGACAGGGGGTTAATGAAAAACTGTTTTTT. Translating gives CASSRQGVNEKLFF.